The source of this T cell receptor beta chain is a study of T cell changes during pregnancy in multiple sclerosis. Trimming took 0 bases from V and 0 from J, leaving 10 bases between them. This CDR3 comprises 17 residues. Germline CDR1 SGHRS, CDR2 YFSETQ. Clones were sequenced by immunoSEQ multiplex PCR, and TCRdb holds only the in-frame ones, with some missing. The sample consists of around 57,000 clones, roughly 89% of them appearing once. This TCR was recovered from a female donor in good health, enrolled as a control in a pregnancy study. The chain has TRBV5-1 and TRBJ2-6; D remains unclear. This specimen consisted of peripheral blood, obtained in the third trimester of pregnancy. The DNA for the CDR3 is TGCGCCAGCAGCTTGGTTGCAACTAACTCTGGGGCCAACGTCCTGACTTTC. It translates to CASSLVATNSGANVLTF.